The 13 T cell receptor beta chains listed next were all sequenced from one sample in a study of T cells in Graves' hyperthyroidism and ophthalmopathy. Amplified TCR beta CDR3 regions came from RNA transcripts. Researchers ran a first-round RT-PCR on the TCR CDR3 using the HTBI primer set. TCRdb called the multiplex PCR reads again in MiXCR, with one record for every CDR3 protein. There are around 800,000 distinct CDR3 sequences in the sample; 35% to 40% occur only once, and 7.5% to 9.5% lies in the top ten. Material: blood. These receptors all come from a man between 18 and 35 years old with Graves' hyperthyroidism.

The chain joins TRBV19 to TRBJ1-5, with TRBD1 as a possible D gene (5 bases). Trimming took 7 bases from V and 2 from J, leaving 18 bases between them. This CDR3 contains 16 residues. Germline V gives CDR1 LNHDA, CDR2 SQIVND (reference sequence). In DNA, the CDR3 is TGTGCCAGTAAACAGGCGGGACGGATGGGCAATCAGCCCCAGCATTTT. Its translation is CASKQAGRMGNQPQHF.

In this sample, this clonotype turned up many times. V and J are TRBV20-1 and TRBJ1-5; a weak D match, TRBD1 (5 bases). In germline, CDR1 is DFQATT, CDR2 SNEGSKA (reference sequence). The CDR3 runs to 15 residues. CDR3 amino acids: CSGGPGPSSNQPQHF. Here the CDR3 DNA reads TGCAGCGGAGGACCGGGACCGAGTAGCAATCAGCCCCAGCATTTT.

This chain connects TRBV12-3 or TRBV12-4 to TRBJ1-5; D remains unclear. The CDR3 is 14 residues long. The V gene lost 3 bases and the J gene lost 3 bases, with 9 bases spanning the gap. The CDR3 here is CASSLLDYNQPQHF. The CDR3 DNA reads as TGTGCCAGCAGTTTGTTGGACTACAATCAGCCCCAGCATTTT.

The chain joins TRBV20-1 to TRBJ2-5; possibly TRBD2 for D (6 bases). The CDR3 runs to 12 residues. Between the trimmed V and J ends, which lost 6 bases and 5 bases, there was a span of 13 bases. Germline assignment: CDR1 DFQATT and CDR2 SNEGSKA (reference sequence). The CDR3 spells CSAEGSAETQYF. As DNA, the CDR3 is TGCAGTGCGGAGGGTTCCGCGGAGACCCAGTACTTC.

This clonotype was found a few times. The chain uses TRBV19 and TRBJ2-2; 10 bases align to TRBD2. The CDR3 loop spans 15 amino acids. Germline V gene data show CDR1 as LNHDA and CDR2 as SQIVND (reference sequence). V lost 8 bases and J lost 1; bases outside the gene matches: 4. The CDR3 bases are TGTGCCAGTGACGGGACTAGCGAGAACACCGGGGAGCTGTTTTTT. This encodes CASDGTSENTGELFF.

V is TRBV10-3 and J is TRBJ2-7; 8 bases align to TRBD1. This CDR3 has 15 residues. The V segment lost 10 bases and the J segment 1 base; nucleotides outside the gene matches: 12. CDR1 and CDR2 from the germline V gene are ENHRY and SYGVKD. CDR3 nucleotide sequence: TGTGCCAGCAGCTTGCCAGGGGGCATGTCCTACGAGCAGTACTTC. The encoded protein is CASSLPGGMSYEQYF.

As DNA, the CDR3 is TGTGCCAGCAGCCAAGGAGTGGACTACACCGGGGAGCTGTTTTTT. It specifies CASSQGVDYTGELFF. V is TRBV7-9 and J is TRBJ2-2, with D perhaps matching TRBD2 (5 bases). Per germline, CDR1 SEHNR and CDR2 FQNEAQ (reference sequence). This CDR3 region has 15 residues. The germline V and J ends were trimmed by 5 bases and 3 bases, with 13 bases remaining between them.

The table lists this clonotype with a few counts. This chain uses TRBV4-1 with TRBJ1-2; maybe TRBD1 (5 bases). V dropped 0 bases and J dropped 8 bases, with 10 bases sitting between them. Looked up from germline, CDR1 is MGHRA and CDR2 is YSYEKL. The CDR3 covers 13 residues. CDR3 sequence: CASSQEGVRGYTF. CDR3 nucleotide sequence: TGCGCCAGCAGCCAAGAGGGGGTAAGAGGCTACACCTTC.

This clonotype was seen many times. V and J are TRBV4-2 and TRBJ2-7, with a possible D match to TRBD1 (6 bases). Per germline, CDR1 LGHNA and CDR2 YNFKEQ. The CDR3 length is 14 residues. The ends were cut back, 0 bases at V and 4 bases at J, with 10 bases in the middle. CDR3 sequence reads: CASSQDQGTYEQYF. CDR3 nucleotides: TGTGCCAGCAGCCAAGATCAGGGGACGTACGAGCAGTACTTC.

This clonotype has ten or more counts. V and J are TRBV10-3 and TRBJ2-7, with 10 bases lining up with TRBD1. CDR3 length equals 14 residues. The trim removed 3 bases at V and 3 bases at J, leaving 2 bases unmatched. From germline, CDR1 is ENHRY and CDR2 SYGVKD. The CDR3 bases are TGTGCCATCAGTGATGGACAGGGGGGCTACGAGCAGTACTTC. As protein: CAISDGQGGYEQYF.

At least ten counts were recorded for this clonotype. The chain is built from TRBV7-8 and TRBJ2-2; D gene unclear. V was trimmed by 3 bases and J by 6 bases, leaving 11 bases between them. The CDR3 totals 14 residues. CDR1 SGHVS and CDR2 FQNEAQ come from the germline V gene. In DNA form, the CDR3 reads TGTGCCAGCAGCTTGCGACATGAGGCCGGGGAGCTGTTTTTT. This gives the protein CASSLRHEAGELFF. The full variable domain, in which reference TRBV7-8 and TRBJ2-2 provide the parts outside the CDR3, is GAGVSQSPRYKVAKRGQDVALRCDPISGHVSLFWYQQALGQGPEFLTYFQNEAQLDKSGLPSDRFFAERPEGSVSTLKIQRTQQEDSAVYLCASSLRHEAGELFFGEGSRLTVL.

The table lists this clonotype with a few counts. This chain joins TRBV19 and TRBJ1-2; possibly TRBD1 for D (5 bases). The CDR3 is made up of 16 amino acids. Trimming left V 7 bases short and J 5 bases short, with 23 bases between. Germline V gives CDR1 LNHDA, CDR2 SQIVND (reference sequence). The CDR3 loop reads CASTKMGLDGGYGYTF. The DNA of the CDR3 is TGTGCCAGTACCAAAATGGGCCTGGATGGGGGGTATGGCTACACCTTC. Drawing the rest from reference TRBV19 and TRBJ1-2, the complete variable domain is DGGITQSPKYLFRKEGQNVTLSCEQNLNHDAMYWYRQDPGQGLRLIYYSQIVNDFQKGDIAEGYSVSREKKESFPLTVTSAQKNPTAFYLCASTKMGLDGGYGYTFGSGTRLTVV.

There are many counts of this clonotype. The chain is built from TRBV5-1 and TRBJ2-5; D ambiguous. The V end was cut by 0 bases, the J end by 0 bases, with 9 bases between. CDR1 is SGHRS, CDR2 YFSETQ, per germline. The CDR3 runs 15 residues. CDR3 residues: CASSLGYGDQETQYF. Written as DNA, the CDR3 is TGCGCCAGCAGCTTGGGTTACGGAGACCAAGAGACCCAGTACTTC.